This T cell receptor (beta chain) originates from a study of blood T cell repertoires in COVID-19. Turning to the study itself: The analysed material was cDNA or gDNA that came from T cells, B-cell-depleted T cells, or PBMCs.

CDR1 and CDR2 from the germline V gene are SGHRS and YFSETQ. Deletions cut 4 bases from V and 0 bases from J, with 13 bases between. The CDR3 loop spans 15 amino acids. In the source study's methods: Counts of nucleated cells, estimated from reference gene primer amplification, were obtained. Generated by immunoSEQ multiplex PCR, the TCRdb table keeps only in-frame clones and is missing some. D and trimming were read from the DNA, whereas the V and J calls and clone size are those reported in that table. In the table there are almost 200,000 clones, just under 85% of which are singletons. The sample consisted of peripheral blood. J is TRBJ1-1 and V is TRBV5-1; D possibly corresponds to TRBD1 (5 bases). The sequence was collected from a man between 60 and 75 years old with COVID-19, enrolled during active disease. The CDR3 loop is CASSATQGVNTEAFF. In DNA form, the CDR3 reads TGCGCCAGCAGCGCCACCCAGGGTGTGAACACTGAAGCTTTCTTT.